What follows are 3 T cell receptor beta chains derived from one specimen sequenced in a study of blood T cells in healthy people across ages. For the second PCR, which ran for roughly 7 to 11 cycles, a sample-barcoded 5' primer and a J-beta primer mix were used. TCRdb re-derived calls from the 5' RACE reads in MiXCR, one entry per CDR3 protein. The data contain 540,000 or so distinct CDR3 sequences, roughly 43% of them singletons. Sequenced sample: blood. The receptors were sampled from a man older than 75 in good health.

The V call is TRBV7-8, the J call TRBJ1-1, with D possibly being TRBD1 (6 bases). This CDR3 spans 17 amino acids. The V gene lost 2 bases and the J gene lost 1 base, with 17 bases spanning the gap. Germline lookup yields CDR1 SGHVS and CDR2 FQNEAQ. The CDR3 here is CASSLFGGRSGNTEAFF. In DNA, the CDR3 is TGTGCCAGCAGCTTATTCGGGGGGCGGTCTGGGAACACTGAAGCTTTCTTT.

This rearrangement joins TRBV3-1 to TRBJ2-5; D possibly corresponds to TRBD1 (6 bases). Germline lookup yields CDR1 LGHDT and CDR2 YNNKEL (reference sequence). The CDR3 consists of 17 residues. V lost 0 bases, J lost 4 bases, and 18 bases lay in between. CDR3 bases: TGTGCCAGCAGCCAAGATAGGGGGTGGCAGGGTTTAGAGACCCAGTACTTC. Translation gives CASSQDRGWQGLETQYF.

The chain links TRBV13 to TRBJ2-7, with TRBD2 matching 10 bases. The CDR3 covers 17 residues. The J segment lost 6 bases and the V segment lost 5 bases, leaving 16 bases of the junction unmatched. CDR1 and CDR2 from the germline V gene are PRHDT and FYEKMQ (reference sequence). The CDR3 region has the DNA TGTGCCAGCAGCCCCGACGGGGCTAGCGGGAGTATCGGCGAGCAGTACTTC. Protein product: CASSPDGASGSIGEQYF.